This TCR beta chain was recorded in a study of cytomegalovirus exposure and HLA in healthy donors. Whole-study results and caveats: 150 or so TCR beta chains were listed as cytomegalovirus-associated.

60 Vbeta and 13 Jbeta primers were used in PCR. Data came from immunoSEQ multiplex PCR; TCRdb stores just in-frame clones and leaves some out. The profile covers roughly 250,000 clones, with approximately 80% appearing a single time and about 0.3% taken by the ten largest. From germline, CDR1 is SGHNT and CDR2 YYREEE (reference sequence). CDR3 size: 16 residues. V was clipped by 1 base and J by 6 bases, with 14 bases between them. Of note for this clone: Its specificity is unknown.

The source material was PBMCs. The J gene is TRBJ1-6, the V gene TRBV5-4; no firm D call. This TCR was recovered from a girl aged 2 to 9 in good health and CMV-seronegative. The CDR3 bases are TGTGCCAGCAGCTTGTCTCGTGAACAGCCTAATTCACCCCTCCACTTT. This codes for CASSLSREQPNSPLHF.